This T cell receptor beta chain was retrieved from a study of glioma-infiltrating T cells after dendritic cell vaccination. Assay used: immunoSEQ multiplex PCR; TCRdb lists only in-frame clones, some missing. The table includes approximately 48,000 clones, 89% detected once. The time point is: after dendritic cell vaccination, including at tumor progression/relapse. This TCR was sampled from a human donor with glioblastoma. This sample comprised blood, obtained after dendritic cell vaccination.

The CDR3 reads CAISDMRGRSEAFF. CDR3 nucleotides: TGTGCCATCAGTGATATGAGGGGGCGGTCTGAAGCTTTCTTT. This rearrangement joins TRBV10-3 to TRBJ1-1, with 7 bases fitting TRBD1. V lost 3 bases and J lost 6; bases outside the gene matches: 7. The CDR3 covers 14 residues. In germline, CDR1 is ENHRY, CDR2 SYGVKD.